The 20 T cell receptor beta chains in this list originate from one sample, sequenced in a study of cytomegalovirus exposure and HLA in healthy donors. Researchers ran the PCR with 60 Vbeta and 13 Jbeta primers. Measured with immunoSEQ multiplex PCR; TCRdb has only the in-frame clones, and not every one. This table has about 180,000 clones, around 75% appearing once. The sequenced material came from PBMCs. The receptors were sampled from a male donor in good health and CMV-seronegative.

This rearrangement joins TRBV2 to TRBJ2-1; 7 nucleotides align to TRBD2. CDR1 is SNHLY, CDR2 FYNNEI, per germline. CDR3 length equals 12 residues. For the CDR3, the DNA is TGTGCGTGGGACTACTCCTACAATGAGCAGTTCTTC. Translating gives CAWDYSYNEQFF.

Many counts were recorded for this clone. The CDR3 reads CASRHPTYNEQFF. The CDR3 region has the DNA TGTGCCAGCAGACACCCAACCTACAATGAGCAGTTCTTC. The rearrangement links TRBV5-8 to TRBJ2-1; D is undetermined. V was clipped by 5 bases and J by 2 bases, with 8 bases between them. The germline gives CDR1 SGHTS, CDR2 YDEGEE. The CDR3 totals 13 residues.

The chain joins TRBV2 to TRBJ2-1, with D tentatively TRBD2 (5 bases). The CDR3 has 18 residues. V shed 5 bases and J shed 2 bases, with 22 bases lying between them. Germline CDR1 is SNHLY and CDR2 is FYNNEI. The CDR3 reads CASSNTLSGGAAYNEQFF. The CDR3, as DNA: TGTGCCAGCAGTAACACCTTAAGCGGTGGCGCCGCCTACAATGAGCAGTTCTTC. Full variable domain (missing parts from reference TRBV2 and TRBJ2-1): EPEVTQTPSHQVTQMGQEVILRCVPISNHLYFYWYRQILGQKVEFLVSFYNNEISEKSEIFDDQFSVERPDGSNFTLKIRSTKLEDSAMYFCASSNTLSGGAAYNEQFFGPGTRLTVL.

This clone was seen more than once but under ten times. The chain links TRBV6-5 to TRBJ1-1; 7 bases map to TRBD1. CDR3 size: 14 residues. Germline CDR1 reads MNHEY; CDR2 reads SVGAGI. The V and J ends lost 5 bases and 6 bases, in that order; junction bases with no gene match: 9. The CDR3, as DNA: TGTGCCAGCAGTGAAGGCTGGCAGGGGGCTGAAGCTTTCTTT. This encodes CASSEGWQGAEAFF.

The rearrangement joins TRBV25-1 to TRBJ2-3; 7 bases match TRBD2. The trim removed 3 bases at V and 4 bases at J, leaving 4 bases unmatched. CDR3 length: 14 amino acids. CDR1 MGHDK and CDR2 SYGVNS come from the germline V gene. The CDR3 loop reads CASSDGRVADTQYF. DNA for the CDR3: TGTGCCAGCAGTGATGGGAGGGTCGCAGATACGCAGTATTTT. Supplemented by reference TRBV25-1 and TRBJ2-3, the full variable domain reads EADIYQTPRYLVIGTGKKITLECSQTMGHDKMYWYQQDPGMELHLIHYSYGVNSTEKGDLSSESTVSRIRTEHFPLTLESARPSHTSQYLCASSDGRVADTQYFGPGTRLTVL.

This clone has a single count. The gene calls are TRBV18 and TRBJ2-1; 8 bases match TRBD2. Losses at the gene ends were 3 bases for V and 8 bases for J; bases not matched to a gene: 9. Germline V lookup: CDR1 KGHSH, CDR2 LQKENI. The CDR3 covers 15 residues. The CDR3 protein is CASSPSGRGGYEQFF. For the CDR3, the DNA is TGTGCCAGCTCACCGAGCGGGAGAGGCGGGTATGAGCAGTTCTTC.

The chain employs TRBV6-1 and TRBJ1-4; D unclear. Germline lookup yields CDR1 MNHNS and CDR2 SASEGT. V dropped 6 bases and J dropped 5 bases, with 13 bases sitting between them. This CDR3 spans 14 amino acids. CDR3 bases: TGTGCCAGCAGCTTCCCGAGGCTAAATGAAAAACTGTTTTTT. It codes for CASSFPRLNEKLFF.

This chain uses TRBV6-1 with TRBJ2-4, with TRBD2 matching 9 bases. Looked up from germline, CDR1 is MNHNS and CDR2 is SASEGT. Unmatched junction bases numbered 11, after V lost 1 base and J lost 13 bases. CDR3 length: 15 amino acids. The CDR3 reads CASSEGGGRAPYQYF. The DNA of the CDR3 is TGTGCCAGCAGTGAAGGGGGCGGGAGGGCCCCCTACCAGTACTTC.

The genes are TRBV30 and TRBJ2-1; 14 bases map to TRBD2. V trimming: 5 bases; J trimming: 7 bases; junction bases outside the gene matches: 4. The CDR3 sequence is 14 residues long. Germline V gives CDR1 GTSNPN, CDR2 SVGIG (reference sequence). The CDR3 DNA reads TGTGCCTGGCGACTAGCGGGAGGGCCGAATGAGCAGTTCTTC. This codes for CAWRLAGGPNEQFF.

V gene TRBV2 combines with J gene TRBJ1-5, with no clear D. Trimming removed 4 bases from V and 0 bases from J, with 13 bases in between. The germline V gene has CDR1 SNHLY and CDR2 FYNNEI. CDR3 length: 16 residues. CDR3 coding DNA: TGTGCCAGCAGTGCAAACAGACGATATAGCAATCAGCCCCAGCATTTT. Its translation: CASSANRRYSNQPQHF.

The chain combines TRBV28 with TRBJ2-1; 8 bases fit TRBD2. Unmatched junction bases numbered 17, after V lost 2 bases and J lost 5 bases. This CDR3 has 19 amino acids. Germline CDR1 and CDR2: MDHEN and SYDVKM. CDR3 DNA: TGTGCCAGCAGTTTACTGGTAGCGGGATCAAGTGCCACAGACAATGAGCAGTTCTTC. This sequence encodes CASSLLVAGSSATDNEQFF.

The chain combines TRBV6-6 with TRBJ1-2; D might be TRBD1 (5 bases). CDR3 length equals 14 residues. The V and J ends lost 3 bases and 2 bases respectively, with 10 bases between them. The germline V gene encodes CDR1 MNHNY and CDR2 SVGAGI (reference sequence). DNA of the CDR3: TGTGCCAGCAGTTATGCAGGGAGGAACTATGGCTACACCTTC. It is translated as CASSYAGRNYGYTF.

To note about this clone: The sample contains more than one DNA sequence encoding this CDR3. V and J are TRBV28 and TRBJ2-7; tentatively, D is TRBD2 (5 bases). This CDR3 contains 11 residues. Trimming took off 3 bases at V and 6 bases at J, with 6 bases between the two ends. Germline V gene lookup returns CDR1 MDHEN and CDR2 SYDVKM. The CDR3 is CASSLSGEQYF. CDR3 nucleotides: TGTGCCAGCAGTTTGAGCGGCGAGCAGTACTTC.

The V call is TRBV6-5, the J call TRBJ2-6; 7 nucleotides line up with TRBD1. CDR1 is MNHEY and CDR2 is SVGAGI in the germline V gene. The CDR3 is 13 residues long. The V and J ends lost 10 bases and 4 bases, in that order; junction bases with no gene match: 4. CDR3 residues: CATQGQGANVLTF. CDR3 DNA: TGTGCCACGCAGGGACAGGGGGCCAACGTCCTGACTTTC.

This clone was recorded a few times. This chain connects TRBV7-9 to TRBJ2-7, with 9 bases aligning to TRBD1. The CDR3 sequence is 18 residues long. Trimming took 4 bases from V and 6 from J; bases not matched to a gene: 19. CDR1 SEHNR and CDR2 FQNEAQ come from the germline V gene (reference sequence). The CDR3 coding sequence is TGTGCCAGCAGCTACCCCAAAAAAACGGACAGGGGAACCCTCGAGCAGTACTTC. It translates to CASSYPKKTDRGTLEQYF. Looking up the rest from reference TRBV7-9 and TRBJ2-7 gives the full variable domain: DTGVSQNPRHKITKRGQNVTFRCDPISEHNRLYWYRQTLGQGPEFLTYFQNEAQLEKSRLLSDRFSAERPKGSFSTLEIQRTEQGDSAMYLCASSYPKKTDRGTLEQYFGPGTRLTVT.

This clone came up a few times. The chain uses TRBV6-6 and TRBJ1-1, with D perhaps TRBD1 (5 bases). V was shortened by 0 bases and J by 1 base, with 9 bases between the two germline ends. Germline V lookup: CDR1 MNHNY, CDR2 SVGAGI (reference sequence). This CDR3 comprises 15 residues. The CDR3 spells CASSYSAQGNTEAFF. As DNA, the CDR3 is TGTGCCAGCAGTTACTCGGCGCAGGGGAACACTGAAGCTTTCTTT.

Comments on this clone: The germline gene is not matched at one end of the junction; a read error may be the cause. V usage is TRBV6-1 and J usage is TRBJ1-1; no definite D call. Germline lookup yields CDR1 MNHNS and CDR2 SASEGT. The CDR3 is 12 amino acids. This CDR3 reads CASSEAAMSAPF. CDR3 nucleotides: TGTGCCAGCAGTGAAGCGGCTATGAGCGCTCCGTTT.

This clone came up a few times. The CDR3 sequence: CASSSVDPNVEGDYGYTF. The CDR3 nucleotides are TGTGCCAGCAGCTCCGTGGACCCAAACGTTGAGGGAGACTATGGCTACACCTTC. The chain is built from TRBV13 and TRBJ1-2; no clear D. The V gene lost 4 bases and the J gene lost 3 bases, with 24 bases spanning the gap. This CDR3 spans 18 amino acids. Germline V gives CDR1 PRHDT, CDR2 FYEKMQ (reference sequence).

The chain is built from TRBV15 and TRBJ1-6; maybe TRBD1 (6 bases). Per the germline V gene, CDR1 is LNHNV and CDR2 is YYDKDF (reference sequence). Trimming removed 5 bases at V and 8 bases at J, with 13 bases between. This CDR3 has 14 residues. The CDR3 DNA reads TGTGCCACCAGCCCCGACAGGCCTTATTCACCCCTCCACTTT. Translation gives CATSPDRPYSPLHF. Supplemented by reference TRBV15 and TRBJ1-6, the full variable domain reads DAMVIQNPRYQVTQFGKPVTLSCSQTLNHNVMYWYQQKSSQAPKLLFHYYDKDFNNEADTPDNFQSRRPNTSFCFLDIRSPGLGDTAMYLCATSPDRPYSPLHFGNGTRLTVT.

The chain joins TRBV6-5 to TRBJ1-5; 8 nucleotides match TRBD1. The CDR3 totals 13 residues. With V trimmed by 5 bases and J by 8 bases, 5 bases remained unmatched. The germline V gene has CDR1 MNHEY and CDR2 SVGAGI. The DNA of the CDR3 is TGTGCCAGCAGTGAAGGACAGGGTAAGCCCCAGCATTTT. It translates to CASSEGQGKPQHF.